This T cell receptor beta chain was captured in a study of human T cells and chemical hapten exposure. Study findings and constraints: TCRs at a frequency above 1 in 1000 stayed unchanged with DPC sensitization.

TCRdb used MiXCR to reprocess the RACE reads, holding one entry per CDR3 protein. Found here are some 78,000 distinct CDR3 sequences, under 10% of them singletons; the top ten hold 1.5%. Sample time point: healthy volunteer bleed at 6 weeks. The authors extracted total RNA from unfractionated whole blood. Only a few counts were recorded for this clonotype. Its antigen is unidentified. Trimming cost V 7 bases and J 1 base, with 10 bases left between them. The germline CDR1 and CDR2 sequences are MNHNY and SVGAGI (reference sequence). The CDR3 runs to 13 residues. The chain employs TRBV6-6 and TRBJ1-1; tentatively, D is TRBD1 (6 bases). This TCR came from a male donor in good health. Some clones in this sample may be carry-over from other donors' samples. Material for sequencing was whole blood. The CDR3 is CASTTGQNTEAFF. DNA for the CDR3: TGTGCCAGCACGACAGGCCAGAACACTGAAGCTTTCTTT.